In its sample, the clone carrying this TCR beta chain was seen a few times. Its antigen is as yet unknown. This sample is drawn from a study of T-cell memory formation after mild COVID-19. Study background: Among the donors, TCR clusters were largely specific to each donor. Whole-study results and caveats: Contracting CD8+ clones were enriched in EMRA, CD4+ mainly in CM and EM. There was a balanced CD4/CD8 profile in clones contracting day 15 to 85, and later expanders leaned CD4+. Some clones that responded turned up in pre-infection memory, which suggests that cross-reactive memory joined in.

Using its own MiXCR run on the 5' RACE reads, TCRdb lists one record per CDR3 protein. This table has 470,000 or so distinct CDR3 sequences, about 23% appearing once. V was cut by 6 bases and J by 3 bases, with 11 bases left in between. CDR3 length: 13 residues. Germline CDR1 and CDR2: MNHEY and SVGAGI. The sequencing input was PBMCs or a T cell subset sorted from them (not recorded which). The sequence came from an adult woman who had mild COVID-19 (a few samples of this study predate the infection). Cell type and time point are not known. The rearrangement uses TRBV6-5 and TRBJ2-5; possibly TRBD2 for D (6 bases). DNA for the CDR3: TGTGCCAGCAGGGAGGGGTCCGAAGAGACCCAGTACTTC. The encoded protein is CASREGSEETQYF.